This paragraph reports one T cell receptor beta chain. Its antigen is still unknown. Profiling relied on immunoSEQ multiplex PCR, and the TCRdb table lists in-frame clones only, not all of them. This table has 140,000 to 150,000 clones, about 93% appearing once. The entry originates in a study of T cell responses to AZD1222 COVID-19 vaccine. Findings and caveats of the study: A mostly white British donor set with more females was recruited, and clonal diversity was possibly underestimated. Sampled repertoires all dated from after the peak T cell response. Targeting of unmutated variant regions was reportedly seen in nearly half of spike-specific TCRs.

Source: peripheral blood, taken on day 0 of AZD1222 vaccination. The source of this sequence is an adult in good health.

CDR3 nucleotides: TGCGCCAGCAGCCCCGGGCAGGGAATGGAAGAAAAACTGTTTTTT. Protein sequence: CASSPGQGMEEKLFF. The chain carries TRBV4-1 and TRBJ1-4; weak D call: TRBD1 (5 bases). The CDR3 has 15 amino acids. V lost 4 bases and J lost 8, with 17 bases in between. Germline assignment: CDR1 MGHRA and CDR2 YSYEKL.